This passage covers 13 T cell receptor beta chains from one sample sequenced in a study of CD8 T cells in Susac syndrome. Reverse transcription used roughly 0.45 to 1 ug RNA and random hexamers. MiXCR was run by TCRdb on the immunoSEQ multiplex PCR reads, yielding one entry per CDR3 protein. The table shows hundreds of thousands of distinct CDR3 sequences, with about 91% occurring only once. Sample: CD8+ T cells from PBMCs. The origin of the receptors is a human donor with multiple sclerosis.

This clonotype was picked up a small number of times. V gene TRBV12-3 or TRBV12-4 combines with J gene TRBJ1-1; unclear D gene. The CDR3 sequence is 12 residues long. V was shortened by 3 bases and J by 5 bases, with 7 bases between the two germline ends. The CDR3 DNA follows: TGTGCCAGCAGTTTCGGGAGAACTGAAGCTTTCTTT. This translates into CASSFGRTEAFF.

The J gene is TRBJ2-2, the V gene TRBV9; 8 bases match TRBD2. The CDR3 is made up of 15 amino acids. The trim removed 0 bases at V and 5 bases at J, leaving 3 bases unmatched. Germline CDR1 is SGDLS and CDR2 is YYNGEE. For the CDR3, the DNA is TGTGCCAGCAGCGTAGGGACTAGCAGTACCGGGGAGCTGTTTTTT. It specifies CASSVGTSSTGELFF.

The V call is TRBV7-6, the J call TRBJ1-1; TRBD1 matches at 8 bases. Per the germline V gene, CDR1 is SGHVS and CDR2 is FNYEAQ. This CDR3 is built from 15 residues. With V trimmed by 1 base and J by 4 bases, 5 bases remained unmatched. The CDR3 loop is CASSLGTGPATEAFF. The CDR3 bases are TGTGCCAGCAGCTTAGGGACAGGGCCTGCCACTGAAGCTTTCTTT.

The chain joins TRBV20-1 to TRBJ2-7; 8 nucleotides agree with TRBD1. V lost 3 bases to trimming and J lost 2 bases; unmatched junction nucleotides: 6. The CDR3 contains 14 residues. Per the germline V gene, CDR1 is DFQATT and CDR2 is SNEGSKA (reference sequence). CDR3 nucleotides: TGCAGTGCTAGGGACCGGGACAGGACCTACGAGCAGTACTTC. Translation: CSARDRDRTYEQYF.

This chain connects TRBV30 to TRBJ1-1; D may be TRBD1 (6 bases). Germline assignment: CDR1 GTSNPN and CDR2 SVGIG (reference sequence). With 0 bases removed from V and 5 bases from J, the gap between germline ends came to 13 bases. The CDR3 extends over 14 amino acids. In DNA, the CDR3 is TGTGCCTGGAGTGTAATCCAGGGGAGTACTGAAGCTTTCTTT. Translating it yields CAWSVIQGSTEAFF.

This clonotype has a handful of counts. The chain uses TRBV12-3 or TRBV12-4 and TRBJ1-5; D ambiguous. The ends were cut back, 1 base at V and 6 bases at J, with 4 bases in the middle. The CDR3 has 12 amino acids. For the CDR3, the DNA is TGTGCCAGCAGTTTAGTCTCTCAGCCCCAGCATTTT. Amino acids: CASSLVSQPQHF.

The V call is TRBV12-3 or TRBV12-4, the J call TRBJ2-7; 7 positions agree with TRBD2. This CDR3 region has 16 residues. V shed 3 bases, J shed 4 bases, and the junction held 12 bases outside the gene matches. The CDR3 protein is CASSLGEWLAVYEQYF. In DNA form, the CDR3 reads TGTGCCAGCAGTTTGGGGGAGTGGCTAGCGGTATACGAGCAGTACTTC.

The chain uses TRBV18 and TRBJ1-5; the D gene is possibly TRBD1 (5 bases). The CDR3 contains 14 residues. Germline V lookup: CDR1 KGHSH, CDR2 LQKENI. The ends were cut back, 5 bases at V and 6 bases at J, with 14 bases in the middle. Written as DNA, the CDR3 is TGTGCCAGCTCAGTGATGGCAGGGAGTCAGCCCCAGCATTTT. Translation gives CASSVMAGSQPQHF.

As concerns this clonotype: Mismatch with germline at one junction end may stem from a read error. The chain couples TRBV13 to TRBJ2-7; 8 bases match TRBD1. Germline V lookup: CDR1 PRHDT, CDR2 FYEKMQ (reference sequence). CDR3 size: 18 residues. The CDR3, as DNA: TGTGCCAGCAGCTTAGAGGGCCTGGGGGCAGGGGGCGGATACGAGCAGCACTTC. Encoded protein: CASSLEGLGAGGGYEQHF.

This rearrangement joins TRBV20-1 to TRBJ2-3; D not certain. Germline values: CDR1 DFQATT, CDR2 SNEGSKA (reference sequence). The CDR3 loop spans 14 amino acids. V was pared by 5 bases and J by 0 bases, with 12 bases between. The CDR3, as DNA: TGCAGTGCTTCCGACACCCCTAGCACAGATACGCAGTATTTT. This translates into CSASDTPSTDTQYF.

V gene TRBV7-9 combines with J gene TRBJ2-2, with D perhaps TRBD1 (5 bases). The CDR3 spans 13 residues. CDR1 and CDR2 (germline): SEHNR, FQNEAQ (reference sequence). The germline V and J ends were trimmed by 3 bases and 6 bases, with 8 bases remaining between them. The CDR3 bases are TGTGCCAGCAGCTTTGGACACTCCGGGGAGCTGTTTTTT. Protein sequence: CASSFGHSGELFF.

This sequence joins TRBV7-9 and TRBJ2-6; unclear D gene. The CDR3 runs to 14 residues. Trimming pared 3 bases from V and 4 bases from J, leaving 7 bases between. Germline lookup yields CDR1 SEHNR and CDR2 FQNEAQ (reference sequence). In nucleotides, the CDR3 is TGTGCCAGCAGCTTCGGTGGCGGGGCCAACGTCCTGACTTTC. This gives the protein CASSFGGGANVLTF.

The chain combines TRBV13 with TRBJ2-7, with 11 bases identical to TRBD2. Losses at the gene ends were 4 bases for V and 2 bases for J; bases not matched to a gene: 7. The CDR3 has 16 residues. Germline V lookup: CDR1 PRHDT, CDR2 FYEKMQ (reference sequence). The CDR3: CASSYRLAGKTYEQYF. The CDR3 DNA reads TGTGCCAGCAGCTACCGACTAGCGGGAAAAACCTACGAGCAGTACTTC.